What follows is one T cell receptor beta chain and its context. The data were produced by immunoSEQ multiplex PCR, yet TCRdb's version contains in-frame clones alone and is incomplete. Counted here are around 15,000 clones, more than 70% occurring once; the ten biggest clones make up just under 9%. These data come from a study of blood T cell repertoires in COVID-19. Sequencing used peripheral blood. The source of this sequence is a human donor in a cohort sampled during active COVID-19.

The CDR3 sequence: CAWGIQFPDRGSHGYTF. CDR3 sequence (DNA): TGTGCCTGGGGTATCCAATTCCCGGACAGGGGAAGTCATGGCTACACCTTC. This chain connects TRBV30 to TRBJ1-2; TRBD1 aligns across 9 bases. Losses at the gene ends were 5 bases for V and 6 bases for J; bases not matched to a gene: 19. CDR1 GTSNPN and CDR2 SVGIG come from the germline V gene (reference sequence). This CDR3 region has 17 residues.